This TCR beta chain emerged from a study of blood T cell repertoires in COVID-19. Across the study: In each case, the material was cDNA or gDNA derived from T cells, B-cell-depleted T cells, or PBMCs.

Assay used: immunoSEQ multiplex PCR; TCRdb lists only in-frame clones, some missing. The data contain roughly 370,000 clones, around nine tenths of them seen just once; the ten biggest clones take up 10%. The CDR3 runs 14 residues. V was clipped by 6 bases and J by 5 bases; unmatched bases: 8. Germline assignment: CDR1 SGHTA and CDR2 FQGNSA. The chain carries TRBV7-2 and TRBJ1-2; 8 bases are a match to TRBD1. The sequenced sample was PBMCs or T cells enriched from blood (not recorded which). The TCR sequence derives from a woman aged 50 to 60 who had recovered from COVID-19. The CDR3 loop reads CASRDRGGLYGYTF. Here the CDR3 DNA reads TGTGCCAGCAGAGACAGGGGAGGGTTGTATGGCTACACCTTC.